What follows are 28 T cell receptor beta chains derived from one specimen sequenced in a study of cytomegalovirus exposure and HLA in healthy donors. A multiplex PCR was run with 60 Vbeta primers and 13 Jbeta primers. Sequencing used immunoSEQ multiplex PCR; TCRdb keeps in-frame clones, though not all of them. The sample consists of more than 95,000 clones, 69% of them appearing once. Sequenced sample: PBMCs. The receptors derive from a man aged 25-45 years in good health and CMV-seronegative.

V and J are TRBV7-6 and TRBJ2-1; TRBD1 matches at 8 bases. Germline loops: CDR1 SGHVS, CDR2 FNYEAQ. The CDR3 runs to 17 residues. J was trimmed by 7 bases and V by 4 bases; bases with no gene match: 15. This CDR3 reads CASSSGTGLTPRNEQFF. The CDR3 DNA reads TGTGCCAGCAGCTCTGGGACAGGCCTGACCCCTCGGAATGAGCAGTTCTTC.

This rearrangement joins TRBV15 to TRBJ2-2; TRBD2 is a possible D gene (5 bases). The germline V and J ends were trimmed by 0 bases and 7 bases, with 9 bases remaining between them. The CDR3 consists of 14 residues. CDR1 and CDR2 (germline): LNHNV, YYDKDF (reference sequence). The CDR3 region is CATSREVRGGELFF. The CDR3 DNA reads TGTGCCACCAGCAGAGAGGTCCGGGGCGGGGAGCTGTTTTTT.

The chain recombines TRBV2 with TRBJ2-1; TRBD1 aligns across 7 bases. The CDR3 has 13 amino acids. Germline CDR1 SNHLY, CDR2 FYNNEI. Unmatched junction bases numbered 8, after V lost 7 bases and J lost 8 bases. As DNA, the CDR3 is TGTGCCAGCACGACAGGGTTCGTGGATGAGCAGTTCTTC. This codes for CASTTGFVDEQFF.

There are a few counts of this clone. The chain is built from TRBV9 and TRBJ2-3; 8 positions match TRBD2. The CDR3 is made up of 14 amino acids. Unmatched junction bases numbered 2, after V lost 0 bases and J lost 5 bases. CDR1 is SGDLS, CDR2 YYNGEE, per germline. The CDR3 coding sequence is TGTGCCAGCAGCGTAGTTGCGGGAGGAGATACGCAGTATTTT. This gives the protein CASSVVAGGDTQYF.

This chain links TRBV15 with TRBJ1-4, with D maybe TRBD1 (6 bases). Germline CDR1 and CDR2: LNHNV and YYDKDF (reference sequence). CDR3 length: 16 residues. V was shortened by 3 bases and J by 8 bases, with 19 bases between the two germline ends. DNA for the CDR3: TGTGCCACCAGCAGCTCTGCCAGCAGGGGATCAGAAAAACTGTTTTTT. This sequence encodes CATSSSASRGSEKLFF.

V usage is TRBV28 and J usage is TRBJ1-5, with D perhaps TRBD1 (5 bases). Germline V gene lookup returns CDR1 MDHEN and CDR2 SYDVKM. CDR3 length: 14 amino acids. V was shortened by 7 bases and J by 4 bases, with 14 bases between the two germline ends. The CDR3, as DNA: TGTGCCAGCATCCCAACAGGTTCAAATCAGCCCCAGCATTTT. Residues: CASIPTGSNQPQHF. Looking up the rest from reference TRBV28 and TRBJ1-5 gives the full variable domain: DVKVTQSSRYLVKRTGEKVFLECVQDMDHENMFWYRQDPGLGLRLIYFSYDVKMKEKGDIPEGYSVSREKKERFSLILESASTNQTSMYLCASIPTGSNQPQHFGDGTRLSIL.

The rearrangement uses TRBV27 and TRBJ1-1; D is unclear. The CDR3 extends over 15 amino acids. V lost 5 bases and J 1 base, leaving 14 bases between the germline ends. CDR1 is MNHEY, CDR2 SMNVEV, per germline (reference sequence). Written as DNA, the CDR3 is TGTGCCAGCAGTATGAATAGAGGAGGGAACACTGAAGCTTTCTTT. Its translation: CASSMNRGGNTEAFF.

CDR3 sequence: CASSLLAGVSAGELFF. CDR3 in DNA: TGCGCCAGCAGCTTGCTAGCGGGAGTTTCAGCCGGGGAGCTGTTTTTT. This chain connects TRBV5-1 to TRBJ2-2, with 10 bases fitting TRBD2. Trimming removed 1 base from V and 6 bases from J; junction bases left unmatched: 6. The V gene's germline CDR1 is SGHRS and CDR2 YFSETQ. This CDR3 spans 16 amino acids.

The rearrangement uses TRBV6-5 and TRBJ1-1; D gene ambiguous. V was cut by 6 bases and J by 3 bases, with 8 bases left in between. The germline gives CDR1 MNHEY, CDR2 SVGAGI. The CDR3 loop spans 12 amino acids. In nucleotides, the CDR3 is TGTGCCAGCAGGTCGAGGGACACTGAAGCTTTCTTT. Protein: CASRSRDTEAFF.

The chain links TRBV28 to TRBJ2-7, with 7 bases fitting TRBD2. The V segment lost 5 bases and the J segment 2 bases; nucleotides outside the gene matches: 9. CDR3 length: 15 residues. CDR1 and CDR2 from the germline V gene are MDHEN and SYDVKM. CDR3 sequence: CASSLPDGRTYEQYF. The CDR3 DNA follows: TGTGCCAGCAGTCTCCCAGACGGGAGGACCTACGAGCAGTACTTC.

This chain links TRBV9 with TRBJ2-1, with TRBD2 matching 7 bases. V shed 2 bases and J 0 bases; nucleotides not matched to a gene: 8. The CDR3 sequence is 17 residues long. Germline V CDR1 and CDR2: SGDLS, YYNGEE. The CDR3 region is CASSVRGGGSSYNEQFF. The CDR3 DNA reads TGTGCCAGCAGCGTTAGGGGAGGCGGGAGCTCCTACAATGAGCAGTTCTTC. Variable domain in full (rest from reference TRBV9 and TRBJ2-1): DSGVTQTPKHLITATGQRVTLRCSPRSGDLSVYWYQQSLDQGLQFLIQYYNGEERAKGNILERFSAQQFPDLHSELNLSSLELGDSALYFCASSVRGGGSSYNEQFFGPGTRLTVL.

This rearrangement joins TRBV5-4 to TRBJ2-3; D might be TRBD2 (5 bases). The germline V gene encodes CDR1 SGHNT and CDR2 YYREEE (reference sequence). The CDR3 runs to 16 residues. Trimming took 1 base from V and 0 from J, leaving 12 bases between them. CDR3 region: CASSLYLAASTDTQYF. CDR3 bases: TGTGCCAGCAGCTTGTATCTAGCAGCTAGCACAGATACGCAGTATTTT.

This clone was observed a handful of times. The rearrangement joins TRBV4-1 to TRBJ2-7; D not certain. In germline, CDR1 is MGHRA, CDR2 YSYEKL. V was pared by 0 bases and J by 6 bases, with 9 bases between. The CDR3 length is 13 residues. The CDR3 protein is CASSQDRLREQYF. The DNA of the CDR3 is TGCGCCAGCAGCCAAGATCGCCTGCGCGAGCAGTACTTC.

This clone was counted only a few times. This chain uses TRBV19 with TRBJ2-3, with 7 bases matching TRBD2. Germline CDR1 LNHDA, CDR2 SQIVND (reference sequence). Trimming took 3 bases from V and 4 from J; bases not matched to a gene: 4. The length of the CDR3 is 14 residues. The CDR3 reads CASSIPTSADTQYF. CDR3 nucleotide sequence: TGTGCCAGTAGTATCCCAACTAGCGCAGATACGCAGTATTTT.

The chain employs TRBV7-6 and TRBJ1-1; weak D call: TRBD1 (5 bases). V lost 8 bases and J 3 bases, leaving 16 bases between the germline ends. Germline CDR1 reads SGHVS; CDR2 reads FNYEAQ. The CDR3 is 14 amino acids. CDR3 coding DNA: TGTGCCAGCGGCCTTGGGGGGGACGACACTGAAGCTTTCTTT. Encoded protein: CASGLGGDDTEAFF.

The chain combines TRBV30 with TRBJ1-1; 10 nucleotides line up with TRBD1. The CDR3 spans 14 residues. In germline, CDR1 is GTSNPN, CDR2 SVGIG (reference sequence). V dropped 1 base and J dropped 3; count of bases not matched to a gene: 2. As DNA, the CDR3 is TGTGCCTGGAGTGAAGACAGGGGGCACACTGAAGCTTTCTTT. Amino acids: CAWSEDRGHTEAFF.

This clone was observed a few times. The chain combines TRBV21-1 with TRBJ2-1; the table's D gene call, TRBD2, was not cross checked with the DNA. TRBV21-1 is recorded as a pseudogene. This CDR3 has 16 residues. This CDR3 reads CASSITVSGIVNEQFF. DNA of the CDR3: TGTGCCAGCAGCATCACCGTTAGCGGGATTGTCAATGAGCAGTTCTTC.

The genes are TRBV6-1 and TRBJ2-3, with 7 nucleotides matching TRBD2. V lost 10 bases to trimming and J lost 2 bases; unmatched junction nucleotides: 9. The CDR3 has 14 residues. The germline V gene has CDR1 MNHNS and CDR2 SASEGT. The CDR3 DNA reads as TGTGCCACCCTGGGAGGGCTTAACACAGATACGCAGTATTTT. Protein sequence: CATLGGLNTDTQYF.

The chain uses TRBV6-1 and TRBJ1-5; 9 bases fit TRBD1. Germline V lookup: CDR1 MNHNS, CDR2 SASEGT. V shed 6 bases, J shed 8 bases, and the junction held 5 bases outside the gene matches. CDR3 length: 13 amino acids. The CDR3 here is CASRPGQGKPQHF. The CDR3 DNA reads TGTGCCAGCAGACCGGGACAGGGTAAGCCCCAGCATTTT.

The chain joins TRBV6-5 to TRBJ1-1; D unresolved. CDR3 length equals 15 residues. V was cut by 6 bases and J by 4 bases, with 18 bases left in between. Germline V gene sequence: CDR1 MNHEY, CDR2 SVGAGI. The CDR3 DNA is TGTGCCAGCAGCCCCTTTTCCGCGGATAGCACTGAAGCTTTCTTT. As protein: CASSPFSADSTEAFF.

This clone was counted only a few times. The chain recombines TRBV11-2 with TRBJ2-7; TRBD1 matches 7 bases. Per germline, CDR1 SGHAT and CDR2 FQNNGV. Trimming removed 4 bases from V and 2 bases from J; junction bases left unmatched: 8. The CDR3 sequence is 15 residues long. CDR3 residues: CASSSHRGKAYEQYF. The CDR3 region has the DNA TGTGCCAGCAGCTCCCACAGGGGAAAAGCCTACGAGCAGTACTTC. The full variable domain, with the rest looked up from reference TRBV11-2 and TRBJ2-7, is EAGVAQSPRYKIIEKRQSVAFWCNPISGHATLYWYQQILGQGPKLLIQFQNNGVVDDSQLPKDRFSAERLKGVDSTLKIQPAKLEDSAVYLCASSSHRGKAYEQYFGPGTRLTVT.

V usage is TRBV27 and J usage is TRBJ2-7; TRBD1 matches 9 bases. With 4 bases clipped from V and 1 base from J, the junction kept 2 bases outside the gene matches. Germline V gives CDR1 MNHEY, CDR2 SMNVEV (reference sequence). This CDR3 spans 14 amino acids. As DNA, the CDR3 is TGTGCCAGCAGTTCGGACAGGGGTTCCTACGAGCAGTACTTC. This codes for CASSSDRGSYEQYF.

J is TRBJ1-1 and V is TRBV11-2; weak D call: TRBD1 (5 bases). This CDR3 is 15 amino acids long. V lost 4 bases to trimming and J lost 1 base, with 13 bases between them. CDR1 and CDR2 from the germline V gene are SGHAT and FQNNGV. The CDR3 reads CASSSGLGRNTEAFF. CDR3 coding DNA: TGTGCCAGCAGCTCAGGGCTGGGCAGGAACACTGAAGCTTTCTTT.

V is TRBV30 and J is TRBJ2-5; a weak D match, TRBD2 (6 bases). Germline CDR1 is GTSNPN and CDR2 is SVGIG (reference sequence). V was pared by 2 bases and J by 5 bases, with 12 bases between. CDR3 size: 13 residues. This chain's CDR3 is CAWSKGGEETQYF. The CDR3 region has the DNA TGTGCCTGGAGTAAAGGCGGGGAGGAGACCCAGTACTTC.

This clone showed up just once. The V and J genes are TRBV28 and TRBJ1-2; a possible D gene is TRBD1 (6 bases). CDR1 is MDHEN and CDR2 is SYDVKM in the germline V gene. The CDR3 has 14 amino acids. The V and J ends lost 3 bases and 4 bases respectively, with 12 bases between them. The DNA for the CDR3 is TGTGCCAGCAGTTTCTCAGGGGCCGGCTATGGCTACACCTTC. Its protein is CASSFSGAGYGYTF.

The chain combines TRBV2 with TRBJ1-2; possible D gene TRBD1, 5 bases. Trimming shortened V by 7 bases and J by 2 bases, and 11 bases separated the two germline ends. CDR1 is SNHLY, CDR2 FYNNEI, per germline. There are 13 residues in the CDR3. The CDR3 sequence: CASTGDLNYGYTF. CDR3 DNA: TGTGCCAGCACGGGGGACCTGAACTATGGCTACACCTTC.

The rearrangement links TRBV7-9 to TRBJ1-5, with TRBD1 as a possible D gene (6 bases). Trimming took off 7 bases at V and 3 bases at J, with 16 bases between the two ends. This CDR3 comprises 15 residues. The germline V gene has CDR1 SEHNR and CDR2 FQNEAQ (reference sequence). The CDR3, as DNA: TGTGCCAGCACCCAGGCGGGGGGCTACAATCAGCCCCAGCATTTT. It codes for CASTQAGGYNQPQHF.

This rearrangement joins TRBV7-9 to TRBJ2-5, with 9 bases matching TRBD1. Unmatched junction bases numbered 9, after V lost 6 bases and J lost 4 bases. The CDR3 runs 15 residues. Germline assignment: CDR1 SEHNR and CDR2 FQNEAQ (reference sequence). The CDR3 DNA reads TGTGCCAGCAGTACCGACAGGGGGACCTTAGAGACCCAGTACTTC. Translated: CASSTDRGTLETQYF.